This T cell receptor (beta chain) was sequenced for a study of CD8+ T cells in alopecia areata. Specified treatment: oral pan-JAK inhibitor, 5-10 mg twice daily. Deletions cut 1 base from V and 5 bases from J, with 18 bases between. CDR3 length: 16 residues. Germline-derived CDR1 and CDR2 are SGHVS and FQNEAQ. Sequencing relied on a cDNA template that was reverse transcribed from extracted RNA. The protocol was immunoSEQ multiplex PCR, while the TCRdb copy is restricted to in-frame clones and leaves out a portion. The sample records around 150,000 clones, 55% to 75% being singletons. Sample: CD4+ T cells sorted from blood, taken at week 4, from a patient treated with tofacitinib. The TCR sequence derives from a human donor with alopecia areata. The rearrangement joins TRBV7-8 to TRBJ2-7, with a possible D match to TRBD2 (5 bases). The CDR3: CASSLVWANEGDEQYF. The CDR3 DNA sequence: TGTGCCAGCAGCTTAGTATGGGCTAATGAGGGCGACGAGCAGTACTTC.